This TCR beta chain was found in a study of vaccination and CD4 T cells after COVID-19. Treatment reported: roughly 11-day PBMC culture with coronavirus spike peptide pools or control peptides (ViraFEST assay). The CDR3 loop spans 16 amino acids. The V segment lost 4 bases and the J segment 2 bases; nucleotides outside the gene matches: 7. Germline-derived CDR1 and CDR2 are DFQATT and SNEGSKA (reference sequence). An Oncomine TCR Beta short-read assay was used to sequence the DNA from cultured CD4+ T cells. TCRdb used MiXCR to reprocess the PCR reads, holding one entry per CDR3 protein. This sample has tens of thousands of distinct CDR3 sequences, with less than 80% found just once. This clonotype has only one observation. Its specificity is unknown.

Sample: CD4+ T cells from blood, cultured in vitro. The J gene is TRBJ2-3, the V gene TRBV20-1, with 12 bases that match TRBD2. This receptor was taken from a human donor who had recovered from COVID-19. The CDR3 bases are TGCAGTGCTATACTAGCGGGAGGCCCCGACACAGATACGCAGTATTTT. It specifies CSAILAGGPDTDTQYF.